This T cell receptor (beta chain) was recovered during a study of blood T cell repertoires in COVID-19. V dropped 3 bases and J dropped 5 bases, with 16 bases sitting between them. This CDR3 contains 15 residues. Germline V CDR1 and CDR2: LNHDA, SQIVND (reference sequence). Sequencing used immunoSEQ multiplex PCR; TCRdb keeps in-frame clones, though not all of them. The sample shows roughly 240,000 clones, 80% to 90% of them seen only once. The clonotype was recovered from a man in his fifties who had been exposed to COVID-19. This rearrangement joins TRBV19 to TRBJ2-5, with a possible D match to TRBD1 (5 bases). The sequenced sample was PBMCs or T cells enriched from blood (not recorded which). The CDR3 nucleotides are TGTGCCAGTAGTATTCGGGTGACAGTCCTGGAGACCCAGTACTTC. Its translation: CASSIRVTVLETQYF.